This note documents a single T cell receptor (beta chain) sequence. This clonotype was seen once. The antigen this receptor binds is unknown. Per-base qualities were not stored, and no clone one base away is much larger. This entry is derived from a study of blood T cells in healthy people across ages (dated by TCRdb to 2015 to 2017). About the investigation overall: In model experiments, template switching captured roughly one uniquely barcoded TCR beta cDNA molecule for every two T cells. The study measured age-related changes in TCR beta repertoire diversity using deep sequencing normalized with unique cDNA molecular identifiers. The donors were split into four age groups: young (average approximately 16 years), middle-aged (around 40), aged (roughly 60) and long-lived (about 74). To avoid experimental bias, donors of different ages were distributed randomly across sequencing lanes. For two donors (one aged 18 to 29 and one aged 80 or older), the study analyzed two additional independent replicas of 1 million unique cDNA reads from the same blood draw.

Beyond this particular receptor, the publication reports: Observed TCR beta diversity per million T cells fell roughly linearly with age, and a significant reduction was already apparent by age approximately 41. Since profiling was done on bulk unsorted PBMCs, naive and antigen-experienced compartments could not be conclusively compared. A strong correlation was found between observed TCR beta diversity and the percentage of naive T cells measured by flow cytometry. Compared with the aged group, the long-lived group had more naive CD4+ T cells, fewer expanded clones and increased TCR diversity, suggesting age selection. Estimates of total diversity based on one million sequenced T cells were considered lower bounds and underestimates. The CMV infection status of donors was not known, potentially confounding age-related changes in expanded clonotypes.

Systemically healthy Caucasian individuals from Russia, approximately 39 in total and aged about 6 to 90 years, were included as donors. Each donor gave around 9.5 milliliters of peripheral blood, collected into EDTA-treated Vacutainer tubes. Ficoll-Paque density-gradient centrifugation was used to isolate PBMCs, with at least 7 million per sample. Total RNA was extracted from PBMCs with Trizol reagent, with at least 5 micrograms obtained per sample. For every donor, flow cytometry on a PBMC aliquot measured the percentage of naive CD45RAhigh/CD27high T cells. V and J are truncated by 4 bases and 12 bases respectively, leaving an intervening sequence of 11 bases. For CDR1 and CDR2, the germline V gene (reference sequence) lists LGHDT and YNNKEL. Including the terminal cysteine and phenylalanine, the CDR3 comprises 11 residues. Solely the CDR3 DNA is kept, with 33 bases framed from the first base.

The library was prepared using 5' RACE. Sequenced using an Illumina HiSeq 2500. The second PCR ran for roughly 7 to 12 cycles and used a J-beta primer mix along with a sample-barcoded 5' primer. A template-switch 5' adaptor carrying 12 random nucleotides introduced a unique molecular identifier onto each TCR beta cDNA molecule. Each sample yielded at least 2.5 million CDR3-containing paired-end reads. First-strand cDNA synthesis was performed from all RNA using the Mint cDNA synthesis kit, with priming by a TRBC-specific oligonucleotide. Following uracil-DNA glycosylase treatment, all cDNA underwent a first 18-cycle PCR with the universal primers M1SS and BC2_uni_R. The study's own analysis went as follows. For normalization, 1 million high-quality reads were randomly selected from each sample, with every read carrying a distinct molecular identifier. Reads with shared molecular identifiers were discarded instead of being binned into consensus sequences. MiTCR, run with a Q25 quality threshold and the strictest error-elimination algorithm, handled CDR3 identification, clonotype clustering and error correction. Lower-bound total TCR beta diversity was estimated with a nonparametric unseen species model using Euler transformation. The raw public data were reprocessed by TCRdb itself: fastp quality trimming at Q25, MiXCR clonotype calling, in-frame beta chains only. Records with the same CDR3 protein are collapsed into one entry carrying the most frequent genes and DNA. These V and J calls originate from TCRdb's pipeline instead of the authors' own analysis. Within this sample are more than 500,000 distinct CDR3 sequences, with 25% to 30% of them counted one time only. The ten largest clones add up to around 20% of the sample.

The clonotype comes from a woman in her 70s in good health. Specimen: blood. Rearrangement joined TRBV3-1 to TRBJ2-3, with the D gene too uncertain to name. The CDR3 amino acid sequence is: CASSRGILQYF. The sequenced DNA: TGTGCCAGCAGCCGAGGCATTCTACAGTATTTT.